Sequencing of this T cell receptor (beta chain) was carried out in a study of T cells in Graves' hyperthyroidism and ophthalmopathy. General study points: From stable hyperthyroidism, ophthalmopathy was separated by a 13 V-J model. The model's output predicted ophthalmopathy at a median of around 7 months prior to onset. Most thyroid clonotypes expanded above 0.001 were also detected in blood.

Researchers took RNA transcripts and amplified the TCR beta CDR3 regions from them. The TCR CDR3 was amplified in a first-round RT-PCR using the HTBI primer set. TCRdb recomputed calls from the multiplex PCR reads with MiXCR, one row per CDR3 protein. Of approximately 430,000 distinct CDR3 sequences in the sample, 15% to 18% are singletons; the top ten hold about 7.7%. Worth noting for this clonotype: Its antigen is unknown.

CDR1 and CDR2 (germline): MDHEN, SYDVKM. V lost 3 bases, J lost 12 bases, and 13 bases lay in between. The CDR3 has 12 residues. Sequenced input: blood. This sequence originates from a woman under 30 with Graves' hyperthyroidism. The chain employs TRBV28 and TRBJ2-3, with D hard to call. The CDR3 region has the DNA TGTGCCAGCAGTTTTAGTTTAGGAAGCCAGTATTTT. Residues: CASSFSLGSQYF.